Reported below is one T cell receptor beta chain. What it binds is not known. CD45RO-negative, CCR7-positively selected cells formed the naive CD8 fraction, excluding terminally differentiated effector memory CD45RA+ cells. V lost 2 bases to trimming and J lost 7 bases, with 20 bases between them. The CDR3 spans 17 residues. CDR1 is SGHDN, CDR2 FVKESK, per germline. This entry is derived from a study of shared clonotypes between healthy human individuals. General study points: Genetic and exposure-history diversity was limited by the few donors.

Some 30,000 T cell genomes, or roughly 200 ng DNA, went into the sorted-subset replicate PCRs. TCRdb's copy holds only in-frame clones and misses some; the assay was immunoSEQ multiplex PCR. This sample has roughly 2,000,000 clones, with just under 95% found just once. The sequenced material came from naive CD8+ T cells from PBMCs. The chain uses TRBV14 and TRBJ2-2, with D perhaps assigned TRBD1 or TRBD2 (6 bases each). The receptor was isolated from a young man in good health. Some clones in this sample may be carry-over from other donors' samples. The CDR3, as DNA: TGTGCCAGCAGCCAAACCCCGAGGGGGGCAGCTAGCGGGGAGCTGTTTTTT. Protein sequence: CASSQTPRGAASGELFF.